A selection of T cell receptor beta chains follows, all from one sample in a study of cytomegalovirus exposure and HLA in healthy donors. Produced via immunoSEQ multiplex PCR; TCRdb's table is partial and in-frame only. The sample contains roughly 260,000 clones, approximately 90% of which appear only once. Sequencing was performed on PBMCs. The receptor set was obtained from a man younger than 35 in good health and CMV-seronegative. Each CDR3 is given with its conserved first and last residue. The order of the fields is D gene, V gene, J gene, clone size, CDR3 DNA, CDR3 protein. A D gene is named only where the DNA matches it firmly. Expanded clones get a size class; other rows say once, few or many, or leave the size out.

-	TRBV5-1	TRBJ2-2	-	TGCGCCAGCTTTAGCTTTGTCCAGGGAGGAACCGGGGAGCTGTTTTTT	CASFSFVQGGTGELFF
TRBD2	TRBV27	TRBJ2-3	-	TGTGCCAGCAGACTTGGACTAGCGTTGACAGATACGCAGTATTTT	CASRLGLALTDTQYF
TRBD2	TRBV9	TRBJ2-7	-	TGTGCCAGCAGCTCCTTAGCGGGATCCTCCTACGAGCAGTACTTC	CASSSLAGSSYEQYF
-	TRBV11-3	TRBJ1-1	few	TGTGCCAGCTCTAACGGCGGGCTCGAAGCTTTCTTT	CASSNGGLEAFF
-	TRBV29-1	TRBJ1-2	-	TGCAGCGTTACTCAGGGGCCATCTTATGGCTACACCTTC	CSVTQGPSYGYTF
-	TRBV7-9	TRBJ1-1	-	TGTGCCAGCAGCTTAGGGGCCCCAGGGAACACTGAAGCTTTCTTT	CASSLGAPGNTEAFF
TRBD2	TRBV9	TRBJ2-7	-	TGTGCCAGCAGCGTTTCCCCGGGACTAGCGGGATTTTACGAGCAGTACTTC	CASSVSPGLAGFYEQYF
TRBD1	TRBV18	TRBJ2-7	-	TGTGCCAGCTCACCACGACAGGGCGGAGGCGAGCAGTACTTC	CASSPRQGGGEQYF
-	TRBV7-2	TRBJ2-7	-	TGTGCCAGCACACCCCGGGTACTAGTTTCCTCCTACGAGCAGTACTTC	CASTPRVLVSSYEQYF
TRBD2	TRBV27	TRBJ2-1	-	TGTGCCAGCAGACCGCCGGGACTAGCGGGAGTAAGGGAGCAGTTCTTC	CASRPPGLAGVREQFF
-	TRBV7-9	TRBJ1-5	-	TGTGCCAGCAGCGGCCGGGACACCAATCAGCCCCAGCATTTT	CASSGRDTNQPQHF
-	TRBV7-9	TRBJ1-2	once	TGTGCCAGCAGTTTCTACGCCATACAGGGAAGTGGCTACACCTTC	CASSFYAIQGSGYTF
TRBD1	TRBV5-4	TRBJ2-1	-	TGTGCCAGCAGTCCGGACAGGGGGCGACTTAATGAGCAGTTCTTC	CASSPDRGRLNEQFF
-	TRBV6-1	TRBJ2-5	-	TGTGCCAGCAGTGAATGGGGCAAAGAGACCCAGTACTTC	CASSEWGKETQYF
-	TRBV28	TRBJ2-5	once	TGTGCCAGCAGTTCACCGTCGGAGGAGGGTAGTTACTTC	CASSSPSEEGSYF
-	TRBV28	TRBJ2-3	-	TGTGCCAGCAGTTTAGCGAATACGCAGTATTTT	CASSLANTQYF
-	TRBV4-3	TRBJ1-5	-	TGCGCCAGCAGCCAAGATGCAGGGATTCATCAGCCCCAGCATTTT	CASSQDAGIHQPQHF
TRBD1	TRBV7-2	TRBJ1-5	-	TGTGCCAGCAGACCGGGACAGGGGGCGAGCAATCAGCCCCAGCATTTT	CASRPGQGASNQPQHF
-	TRBV5-4	TRBJ1-1	-	TGTGCCAGCACTAAGGGGCATGTCACTGAAGCTTTCTTT	CASTKGHVTEAFF
TRBD1	TRBV6-1	TRBJ1-1	-	TGTGCCAGCCTTAACCTGTGGGACAGGGGGACTGCTTTCTTT	CASLNLWDRGTAFF
TRBD1	TRBV28	TRBJ1-3	-	TGTGCCAGCAGTAGGGGACAGAGCTCTGGAAACACCATATATTTT	CASSRGQSSGNTIYF
-	TRBV10-3	TRBJ2-2	-	TGTGCCATCAGTGAGTCTGACAGGACGAACACCGGGGAGCTGTTTTTT	CAISESDRTNTGELFF
-	TRBV5-1	TRBJ2-6	-	TGCGCCAGCAGCTTGATGCCAGGCTCTGGGGCCAACGTCCTGACTTTC	CASSLMPGSGANVLTF
TRBD1	TRBV7-6	TRBJ2-7	-	TGTGCCAGCAGCTTAGGACAGGGATTAGACGAGCAGTACTTC	CASSLGQGLDEQYF
-	TRBV28	TRBJ1-6	-	TGTGCCAGCAGTGATGGACAGTTCTATAATTCACCCCTCCACTTT	CASSDGQFYNSPLHF
-	TRBV7-2	TRBJ2-1	-	TGTGCCAGCAGCCCCTCTTTCGATGAGCAGTTCTTC	CASSPSFDEQFF
TRBD1	TRBV13	TRBJ1-5	-	TGTGCCAGCAGCGCACAGGGGGCTAAGCCCCAGCATTTT	CASSAQGAKPQHF
TRBD2	TRBV18	TRBJ2-5	-	TGTGCCAGCTCACCATTGGCGGGAGCTCAAGAGACCCAGTACTTC	CASSPLAGAQETQYF
-	TRBV7-2	TRBJ1-5	-	TGTGCCAGCAGCCTACAGATACTTCAGCCCCAGCATTTT	CASSLQILQPQHF
-	TRBV5-1	TRBJ2-5	-	TGCGCCAGCAGCCTTGACCAAGAGACCCAGTACTTC	CASSLDQETQYF
TRBD1	TRBV18	TRBJ1-1	-	TGTGCCAGCTCACCACTAACAGGGGGTGAGACTGAAGCTTTCTTT	CASSPLTGGETEAFF
-	TRBV11-3	TRBJ2-1	-	TGTGCCAGCAGCTTAGATGCCCGACAGATCGGATACAATGAGCAGTTCTTC	CASSLDARQIGYNEQFF
TRBD2	TRBV7-2	TRBJ2-5	-	TGTGCCAGCAGACACTCCGGGACTAAAGAGACCCAGTACTTC	CASRHSGTKETQYF
-	TRBV28	TRBJ2-5	-	TGTGCCAGCAGTTCGAGCTCGGGAGAGACCCAGTACTTC	CASSSSSGETQYF
TRBD1	TRBV6-5	TRBJ2-3	-	TGTGCCAGTGCCGACAGGGGATCCACAGATACGCAGTATTTT	CASADRGSTDTQYF
TRBD1	TRBV20-1	TRBJ2-7	-	TGCAGTGCAGGGGACAGCTACGAGCAGTACTTC	CSAGDSYEQYF
-	TRBV5-4	TRBJ1-3	-	TGTGCCAGCAGCTTCGGACAAGGAAACACCATATATTTT	CASSFGQGNTIYF
TRBD1	TRBV7-6	TRBJ1-6	once	TGTGCCAGCAGCTCCTCGACAGGGGTGAATTCACCCCTCCACTTT	CASSSSTGVNSPLHF
-	TRBV6-5	TRBJ2-1	-	TGTGCCAGCAGTACCCGGGATAGCTCCTACAATGAGCAGTTCTTC	CASSTRDSSYNEQFF
-	TRBV28	TRBJ1-1	-	TGTGCCAGCAGTTTACCCCCCGGTATGAACACTGAAGCTTTCTTT	CASSLPPGMNTEAFF
-	TRBV27	TRBJ1-2	-	TGTGCCAGCAGCAGGGGTGTAAGTGGCTACACCTTC	CASSRGVSGYTF
-	TRBV10-3	TRBJ2-7	-	TGTGCCACCTTCACGGCGGGGAGCTCCTACGAGCAGTACTTC	CATFTAGSSYEQYF
TRBD1	TRBV7-2	TRBJ2-1	once	TGTGCCAGCACCCGGGTGGGGACAGGGGGCAATGAGCAGTTCTTC	CASTRVGTGGNEQFF
TRBD1	TRBV5-4	TRBJ2-2	-	TGTGCCAGCAGCCACGGACAGGGGACCTACACCGGGGAGCTGTTTTTT	CASSHGQGTYTGELFF
-	TRBV20-1	TRBJ2-7	-	TGCAGTGCTAGCGTTGAGGGCGAGCAGTACTTC	CSASVEGEQYF
-	TRBV28	TRBJ1-2	-	TGTGCCAGCAGAGTTGGCGGGCTCTATGGCTACACCTTC	CASRVGGLYGYTF